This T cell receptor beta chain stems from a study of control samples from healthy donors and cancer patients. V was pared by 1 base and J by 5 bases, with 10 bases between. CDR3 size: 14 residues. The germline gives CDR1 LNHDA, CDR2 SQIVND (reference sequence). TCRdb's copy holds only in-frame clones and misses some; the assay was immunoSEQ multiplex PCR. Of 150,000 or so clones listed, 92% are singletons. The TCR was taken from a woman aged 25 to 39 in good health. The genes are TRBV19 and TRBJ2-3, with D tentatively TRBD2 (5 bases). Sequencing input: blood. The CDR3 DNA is TGTGCCAGTAGTATAGCGAGCGGTAGAGATACGCAGTATTTT. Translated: CASSIASGRDTQYF.